This T cell receptor beta chain was sequenced for a study of blood T cell repertoires in COVID-19. Study at large: The United States, Italy and Spain supplied acute and convalescent COVID-19 samples.

Sequencing was performed with immunoSEQ multiplex PCR; in TCRdb, only in-frame clones are kept and a portion is missing. The table lists roughly 140,000 clones, 85% to 90% of them singletons. The CDR3 runs 14 residues. The V segment lost 6 bases and the J segment 1 base; nucleotides outside the gene matches: 5. The germline V gene encodes CDR1 MDHEN and CDR2 SYDVKM. This sequence joins TRBV28 and TRBJ1-1, with TRBD1 matching 7 bases. The TCR originated in a human donor in a cohort sampled during active COVID-19. Sample: peripheral blood. The CDR3 nucleotides are TGTGCCAGCAGCCCGGGACAGAAGAACACTGAAGCTTTCTTT. It encodes CASSPGQKNTEAFF.